Presented here are 18 T cell receptor beta chains from one specimen sequenced in a study of vaccination and CD4 T cells after COVID-19. Their antigens are not known. The treatment denotes: roughly 11-day PBMC culture with coronavirus spike peptide pools or control peptides (ViraFEST assay). Sequencing of DNA taken from cultured CD4+ T cells relied on the Oncomine TCR Beta short-read assay. From the PCR reads, TCRdb called clonotypes with MiXCR, one entry per CDR3 protein. The data contain roughly 4,200 distinct CDR3 sequences, 21% of them singletons. The specimen was CD4+ T cells from blood, cultured in vitro. Receptors were obtained from a human donor who had recovered from COVID-19.

By sample share, this clonotype is medium-sized. This chain connects TRBV6-1 to TRBJ2-1; D unresolved. V lost 1 base to trimming and J lost 10 bases, with 5 bases between them. The CDR3 runs to 11 residues. Per the germline V gene, CDR1 is MNHNS and CDR2 is SASEGT. CDR3 amino acids: CASSEVGEQFF. DNA for the CDR3: TGTGCCAGCAGTGAAGTCGGGGAGCAGTTCTTC.

In its sample, this clonotype is medium-sized. V and J are TRBV27 and TRBJ1-1; TRBD1 is a possible D gene (6 bases). Trimming left V 5 bases short and J 5 bases short, with 21 bases between. The CDR3 spans 16 residues. Germline CDR1 reads MNHEY; CDR2 reads SMNVEV (reference sequence). CDR3 nucleotide sequence: TGTGCCAGCAGTCCCGGGACAACCCGGGGGAGGACTGAAGCTTTCTTT. Translated, it gives CASSPGTTRGRTEAFF.

This clonotype was seen more than once but under ten times. For the CDR3, the DNA is TGTGCCAGCAGCTTAGGGTCCTCCGGGGCCGACAGCTACACCTTC. It yields the protein CASSLGSSGADSYTF. The V gene is TRBV7-9, the J gene TRBJ1-2; D is perhaps TRBD1 (5 bases). Germline V CDR1 and CDR2: SEHNR, FQNEAQ (reference sequence). The V gene lost 1 base and the J gene lost 9 bases, with 18 bases spanning the gap. The CDR3 consists of 15 residues.

This clonotype qualifies as medium-sized. This sequence joins TRBV20-1 and TRBJ2-3, with 10 positions matching TRBD2. CDR3 size: 12 residues. Germline V gene data show CDR1 as DFQATT and CDR2 as SNEGSKA (reference sequence). The V segment lost 5 bases and the J segment 4 bases; nucleotides outside the gene matches: 0. As DNA, the CDR3 is TGCAGTGCTGGGACTAGCGCAGATACGCAGTATTTT. This translates into CSAGTSADTQYF.

The V call is TRBV6-1, the J call TRBJ2-7; 15 bases fit TRBD2. Germline V gives CDR1 MNHNS, CDR2 SASEGT. There are 16 residues in the CDR3. V lost 5 bases, J lost 7 bases, and 9 bases stayed unmatched. The CDR3 sequence: CASSKPGLAGGGEQYF. The CDR3 DNA follows: TGTGCCAGCAGTAAACCGGGACTAGCGGGGGGTGGGGAGCAGTACTTC.

The chain joins TRBV7-9 to TRBJ2-5; a weak D match, TRBD1 (7 bases). This CDR3 contains 18 residues. The V end was cut by 2 bases, the J end by 5 bases, with 24 bases between. Germline assignment: CDR1 SEHNR and CDR2 FQNEAQ (reference sequence). As DNA, the CDR3 is TGTGCCAGCAGCTTAACCATATTTCCAGGGGGGCGGAGGGAGACCCAGTACTTC. It encodes CASSLTIFPGGRRETQYF.

DNA for the CDR3: TGTGCCAGCAGCTTATTCCCTGGAGATAATTCACCCCTCCACTTT. Amino acid sequence: CASSLFPGDNSPLHF. The chain is built from TRBV11-2 and TRBJ1-6; no definite D call. Germline CDR1 is SGHAT and CDR2 is FQNNGV. The CDR3 contains 15 residues. Trimming took 2 bases from V and 5 from J, leaving 10 bases between them.

The V and J genes are TRBV20-1 and TRBJ1-5; the D gene is possibly TRBD1 (6 bases). V was shortened by 0 bases and J by 6 bases, with 15 bases between the two germline ends. The length of the CDR3 is 15 residues. Looked up from germline, CDR1 is DFQATT and CDR2 is SNEGSKA (reference sequence). CDR3 loop: CSAREGGGEGQPQHF. CDR3 nucleotides: TGCAGTGCTAGAGAGGGGGGGGGCGAGGGTCAGCCCCAGCATTTT.

The chain has TRBV6-1 and TRBJ1-2, with TRBD1 matching over 9 bases. This CDR3 is built from 14 residues. CDR1 is MNHNS and CDR2 is SASEGT in the germline V gene. V shed 6 bases and J 0 bases; nucleotides not matched to a gene: 2. CDR3 DNA sequence: TGTGCCAGCAGGACAGGGGGGGCTAACTATGGCTACACCTTC. Protein product: CASRTGGANYGYTF.

This clonotype was picked up a small number of times. The rearrangement uses TRBV10-3 and TRBJ2-2, with D perhaps TRBD1 (5 bases). Germline V gives CDR1 ENHRY, CDR2 SYGVKD. The CDR3 totals 15 residues. V dropped 2 bases and J dropped 5 bases, with 12 bases sitting between them. CDR3 sequence: CAISEKQARTGELFF. CDR3 DNA: TGTGCCATCAGTGAGAAACAGGCGAGGACCGGGGAGCTGTTTTTT.

This clonotype is classed as large. The rearrangement joins TRBV7-3 to TRBJ2-2, with D possibly matching TRBD2 (6 bases). Trimming pared 4 bases from V and 7 bases from J, leaving 19 bases between. Germline CDR1 reads SGHTA; CDR2 reads FQGTGA. This CDR3 comprises 16 residues. The CDR3 here is CASSSFPGARHGELFF. The CDR3 DNA follows: TGTGCCAGCAGCTCATTCCCGGGAGCAAGGCACGGGGAGCTGTTTTTT.

In its sample, this clonotype is medium-sized (0.01 to 0.1%). The chain is built from TRBV12-5 and TRBJ1-1; TRBD1 is a possible D gene (5 bases). Trimming pared 8 bases from V and 3 bases from J, leaving 13 bases between. Germline V gene lookup returns CDR1 LGHNT and CDR2 FRNRAP. This CDR3 region has 13 residues. CDR3 DNA sequence: TGTGCTAGTAACTCAGGGTCTTACACTGAAGCTTTCTTT. Encoded protein: CASNSGSYTEAFF.

By sample share, this clonotype is medium-sized. The chain uses TRBV27 and TRBJ1-2; D remains ambiguous. CDR1 MNHEY and CDR2 SMNVEV come from the germline V gene (reference sequence). There are 16 residues in the CDR3. V was pared by 2 bases and J by 6 bases, with 19 bases between. The CDR3, as DNA: TGTGCCAGCAGTTTACGAACCCCGACCGGGAGTCATGGCTACACCTTC. Protein sequence: CASSLRTPTGSHGYTF.

This clonotype was observed a handful of times. The chain employs TRBV20-1 and TRBJ2-1; 8 bases agree with TRBD2. Losses at the gene ends were 0 bases for V and 5 bases for J; bases not matched to a gene: 6. Germline assignment: CDR1 DFQATT and CDR2 SNEGSKA (reference sequence). The CDR3 sequence is 15 residues long. Here the CDR3 reads CSARDPGTSHNEQFF. CDR3 nucleotide sequence: TGCAGTGCTAGAGATCCAGGGACTAGTCACAATGAGCAGTTCTTC.

The chain recombines TRBV5-6 with TRBJ1-5; D gene unclear. The CDR3 totals 14 residues. Germline CDR1 and CDR2: SGHDT and YYEEEE. Trimming shortened V by 3 bases and J by 4 bases, and 11 bases separated the two germline ends. CDR3 loop: CASSWMGKNQPQHF. In nucleotides, the CDR3 is TGTGCCAGCAGCTGGATGGGGAAGAATCAGCCCCAGCATTTT.

The chain is built from TRBV3-1 and TRBJ1-2; D unclear. CDR3 length: 14 amino acids. Trimming took off 0 bases at V and 8 bases at J, with 13 bases between the two ends. Germline assignment: CDR1 LGHDT and CDR2 YNNKEL (reference sequence). The CDR3, as DNA: TGTGCCAGCAGCCAAGAGAAGAGAGGGTCCGGCTACACCTTC. This gives the protein CASSQEKRGSGYTF.

V gene TRBV5-1 combines with J gene TRBJ1-6; 9 bases are shared with TRBD1. CDR1 is SGHRS, CDR2 YFSETQ, per germline. This CDR3 contains 16 residues. Trimming removed 0 bases from V and 10 bases from J; junction bases left unmatched: 8. DNA of the CDR3: TGCGCCAGCAGCTTGGAAGGGACAGGGTTGGGATCACCCCTCCACTTT. Amino acids: CASSLEGTGLGSPLHF.

J is TRBJ2-5 and V is TRBV10-1; a weak D match, TRBD2 (5 bases). This CDR3 has 15 amino acids. Looked up from germline, CDR1 is WNHNN and CDR2 is SYGVQD (reference sequence). Trimming took off 3 bases at V and 4 bases at J, with 15 bases between the two ends. The CDR3 bases are TGCGCCAGCAGTGAAAAGGCCAGCGGTAGAGAGACCCAGTACTTC. Translation gives CASSEKASGRETQYF.